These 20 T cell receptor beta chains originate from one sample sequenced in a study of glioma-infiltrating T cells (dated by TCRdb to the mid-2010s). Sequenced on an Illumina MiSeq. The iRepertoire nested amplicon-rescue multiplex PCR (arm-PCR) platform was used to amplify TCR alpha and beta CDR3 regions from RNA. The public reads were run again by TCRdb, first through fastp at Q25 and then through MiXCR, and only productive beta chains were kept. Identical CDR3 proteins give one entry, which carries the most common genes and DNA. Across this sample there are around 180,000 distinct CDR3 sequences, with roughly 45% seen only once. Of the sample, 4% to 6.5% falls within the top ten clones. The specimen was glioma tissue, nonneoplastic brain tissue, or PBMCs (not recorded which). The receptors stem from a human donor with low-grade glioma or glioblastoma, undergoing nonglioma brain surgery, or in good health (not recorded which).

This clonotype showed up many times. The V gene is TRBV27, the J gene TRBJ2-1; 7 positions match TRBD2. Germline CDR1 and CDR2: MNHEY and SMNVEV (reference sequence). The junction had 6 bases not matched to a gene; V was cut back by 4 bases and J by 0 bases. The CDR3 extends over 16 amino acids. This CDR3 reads CASSSRLASSYNEQFF. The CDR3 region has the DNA TGTGCCAGCAGTTCTCGACTAGCCAGCTCCTACAATGAGCAGTTCTTC.

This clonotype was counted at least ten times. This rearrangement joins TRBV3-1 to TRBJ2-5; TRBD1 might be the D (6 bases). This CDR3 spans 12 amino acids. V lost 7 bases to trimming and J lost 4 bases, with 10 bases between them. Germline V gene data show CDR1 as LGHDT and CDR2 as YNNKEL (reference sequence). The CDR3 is CASTEDRETQYF. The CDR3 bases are TGTGCCAGCACCGAGGACAGAGAGACCCAGTACTTC.

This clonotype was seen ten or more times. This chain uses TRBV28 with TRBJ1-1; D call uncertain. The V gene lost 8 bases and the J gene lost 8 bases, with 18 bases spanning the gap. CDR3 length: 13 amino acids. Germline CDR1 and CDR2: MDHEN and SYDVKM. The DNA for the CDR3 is TGTGCCAGCGTAATAGGGCCACCCTACGAAGCTTTCTTT. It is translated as CASVIGPPYEAFF.

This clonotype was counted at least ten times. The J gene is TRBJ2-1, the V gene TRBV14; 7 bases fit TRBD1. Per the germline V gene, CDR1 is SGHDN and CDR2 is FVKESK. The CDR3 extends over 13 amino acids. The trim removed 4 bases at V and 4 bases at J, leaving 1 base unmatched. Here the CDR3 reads CASSPGQYNEQFF. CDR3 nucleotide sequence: TGTGCCAGCAGCCCGGGACAGTACAATGAGCAGTTCTTC.

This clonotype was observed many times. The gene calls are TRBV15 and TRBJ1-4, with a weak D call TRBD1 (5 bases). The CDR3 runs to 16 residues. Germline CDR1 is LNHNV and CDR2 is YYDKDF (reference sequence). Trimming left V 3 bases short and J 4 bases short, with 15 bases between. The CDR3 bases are TGTGCCACCAGCAGGGCCCAGACAGTCGGTAATGAAAAACTGTTTTTT. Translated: CATSRAQTVGNEKLFF.

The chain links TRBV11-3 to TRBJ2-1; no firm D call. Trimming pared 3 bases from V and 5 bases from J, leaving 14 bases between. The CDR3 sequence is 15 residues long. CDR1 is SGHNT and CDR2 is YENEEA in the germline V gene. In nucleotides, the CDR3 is TGTGCCAGCAGCTTCTCATCTCTGCGCGACAATGAGCAGTTCTTC. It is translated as CASSFSSLRDNEQFF. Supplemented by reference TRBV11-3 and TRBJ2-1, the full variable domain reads EAGVVQSPRYKIIEKKQPVAFWCNPISGHNTLYWYLQNLGQGPELLIRYENEEAVDDSQLPKDRFSAERLKGVDSTLKIQPAELGDSAVYLCASSFSSLRDNEQFFGPGTRLTVL.

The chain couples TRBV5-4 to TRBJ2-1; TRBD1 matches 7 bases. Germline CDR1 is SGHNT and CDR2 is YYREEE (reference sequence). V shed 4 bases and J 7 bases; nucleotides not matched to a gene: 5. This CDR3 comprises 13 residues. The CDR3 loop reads CASSPGTENEQFF. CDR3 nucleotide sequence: TGTGCCAGCAGCCCCGGGACAGAAAATGAGCAGTTCTTC.

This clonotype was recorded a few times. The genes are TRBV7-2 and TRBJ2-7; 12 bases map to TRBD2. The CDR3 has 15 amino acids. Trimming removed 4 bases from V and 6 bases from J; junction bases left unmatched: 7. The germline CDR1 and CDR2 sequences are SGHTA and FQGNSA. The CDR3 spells CASSSGLAGYPEQYF. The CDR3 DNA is TGTGCCAGCAGCTCGGGACTAGCGGGTTACCCCGAGCAGTACTTC.

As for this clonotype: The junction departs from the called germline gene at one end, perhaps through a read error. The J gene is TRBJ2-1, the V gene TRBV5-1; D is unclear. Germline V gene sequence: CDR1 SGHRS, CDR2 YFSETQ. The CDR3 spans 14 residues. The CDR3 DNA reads TGCGCCAGCAGCGGAGATTCGGTATACAATGAGAAGTTCTTC. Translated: CASSGDSVYNEKFF.

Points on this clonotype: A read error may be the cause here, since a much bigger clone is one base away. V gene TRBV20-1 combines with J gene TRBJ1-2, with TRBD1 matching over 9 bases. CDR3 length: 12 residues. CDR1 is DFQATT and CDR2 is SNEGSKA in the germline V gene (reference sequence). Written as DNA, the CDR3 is TGCAGTGCTTTTACAGGGGGCTATGGCAACACCTTC. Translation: CSAFTGGYGNTF.

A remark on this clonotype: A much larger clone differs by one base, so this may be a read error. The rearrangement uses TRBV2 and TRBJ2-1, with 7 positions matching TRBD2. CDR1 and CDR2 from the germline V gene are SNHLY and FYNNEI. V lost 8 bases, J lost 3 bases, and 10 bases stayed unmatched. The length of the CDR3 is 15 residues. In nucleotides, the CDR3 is TGTGCCAGCGGTGTAGCGGGTTTAAACTACAATGAGCAGTTCTTC. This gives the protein CASGVAGLNYNEQFF.

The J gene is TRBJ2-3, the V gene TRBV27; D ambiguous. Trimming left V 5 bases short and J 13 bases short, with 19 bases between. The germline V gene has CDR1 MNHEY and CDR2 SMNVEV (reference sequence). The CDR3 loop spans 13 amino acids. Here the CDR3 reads CASSQPSRYEKYF. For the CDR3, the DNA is TGTGCCAGCAGTCAGCCTTCTCGTTATGAGAAGTATTTT.

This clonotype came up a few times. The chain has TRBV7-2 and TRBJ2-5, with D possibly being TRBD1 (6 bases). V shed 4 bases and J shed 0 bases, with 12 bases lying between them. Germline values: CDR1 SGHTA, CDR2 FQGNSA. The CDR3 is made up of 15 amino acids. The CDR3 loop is CASSSQGQHQETQYF. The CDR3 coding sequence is TGTGCCAGCAGCTCCCAAGGACAGCACCAAGAGACCCAGTACTTC. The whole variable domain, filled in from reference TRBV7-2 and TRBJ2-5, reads GAGVSQSPSNKVTEKGKDVELRCDPISGHTALYWYRQSLGQGLEFLIYFQGNSAPDKSGLPSDRFSAERTGGSVSTLTIQRTQQEDSAVYLCASSSQGQHQETQYFGPGTRLLVL.

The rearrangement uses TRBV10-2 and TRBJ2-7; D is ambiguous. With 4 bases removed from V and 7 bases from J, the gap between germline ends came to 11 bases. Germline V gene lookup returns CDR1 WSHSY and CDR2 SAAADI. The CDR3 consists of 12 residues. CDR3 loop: CASSVNKYEQYF. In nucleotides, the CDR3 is TGCGCCAGCAGTGTGAACAAATATGAGCAGTACTTC.

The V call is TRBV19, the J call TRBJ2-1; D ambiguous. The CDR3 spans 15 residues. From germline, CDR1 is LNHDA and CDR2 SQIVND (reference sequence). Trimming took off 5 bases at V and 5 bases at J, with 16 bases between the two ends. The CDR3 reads CASSSILEINNEQFF. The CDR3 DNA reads TGTGCCAGTAGTTCTATTCTGGAGATCAACAATGAGCAGTTCTTC.

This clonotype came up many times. Here the CDR3 reads CSASPDYYGYTF. The CDR3 DNA follows: TGCAGTGCTAGTCCGGACTACTATGGCTACACCTTC. This chain uses TRBV20-1 with TRBJ1-2; D gene ambiguous. V shed 3 bases and J shed 3 bases, with 8 bases lying between them. The CDR3 is made up of 12 amino acids. CDR1 is DFQATT, CDR2 SNEGSKA, per germline (reference sequence).

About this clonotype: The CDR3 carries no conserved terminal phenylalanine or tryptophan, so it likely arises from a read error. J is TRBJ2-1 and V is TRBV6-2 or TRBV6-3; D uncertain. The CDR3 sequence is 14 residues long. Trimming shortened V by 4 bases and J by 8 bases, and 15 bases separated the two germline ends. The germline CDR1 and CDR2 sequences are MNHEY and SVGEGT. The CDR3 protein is CASSSEQPYDEQFL. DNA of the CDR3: TGTGCCAGCAGTTCCGAACAACCTTACGATGAGCAGTTCTTA.

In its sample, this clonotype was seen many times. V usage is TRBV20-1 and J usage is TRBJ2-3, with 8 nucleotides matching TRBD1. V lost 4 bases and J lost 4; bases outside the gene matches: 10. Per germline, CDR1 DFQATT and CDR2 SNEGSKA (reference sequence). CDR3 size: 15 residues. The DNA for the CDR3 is TGCAGTGCTAACCTCCAGGGGGCGCAGGCAGATACGCAGTATTTT. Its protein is CSANLQGAQADTQYF.

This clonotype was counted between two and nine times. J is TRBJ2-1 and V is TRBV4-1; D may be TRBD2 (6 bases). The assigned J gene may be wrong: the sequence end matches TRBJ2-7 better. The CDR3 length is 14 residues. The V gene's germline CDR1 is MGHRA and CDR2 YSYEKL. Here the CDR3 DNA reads TGCGCCAGCAGCCAACAAAGGGACTTCTACGAGCAGTACTTC. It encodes CASSQQRDFYEQYF.

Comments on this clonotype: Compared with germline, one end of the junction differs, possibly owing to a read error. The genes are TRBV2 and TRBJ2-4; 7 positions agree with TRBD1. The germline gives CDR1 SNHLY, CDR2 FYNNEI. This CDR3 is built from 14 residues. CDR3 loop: CSSNFRTGGNIQYF. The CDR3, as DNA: TGTTCCAGCAATTTCCGGACAGGAGGAAACATTCAGTACTTC.